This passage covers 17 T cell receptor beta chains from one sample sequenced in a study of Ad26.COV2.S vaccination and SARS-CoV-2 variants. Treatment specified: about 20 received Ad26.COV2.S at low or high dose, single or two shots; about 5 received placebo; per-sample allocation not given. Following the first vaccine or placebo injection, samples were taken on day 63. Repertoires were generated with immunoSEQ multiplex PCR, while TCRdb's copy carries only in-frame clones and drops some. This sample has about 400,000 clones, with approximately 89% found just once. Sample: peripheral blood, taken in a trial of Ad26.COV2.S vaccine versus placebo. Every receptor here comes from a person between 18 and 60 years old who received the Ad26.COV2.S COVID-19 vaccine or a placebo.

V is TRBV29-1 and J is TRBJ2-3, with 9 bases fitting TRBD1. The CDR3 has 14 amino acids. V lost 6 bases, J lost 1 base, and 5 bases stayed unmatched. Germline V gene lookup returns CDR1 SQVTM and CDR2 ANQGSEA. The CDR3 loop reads CSVLQGAGTDTQYF. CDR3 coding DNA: TGCAGCGTCTTACAGGGGGCCGGCACAGATACGCAGTATTTT.

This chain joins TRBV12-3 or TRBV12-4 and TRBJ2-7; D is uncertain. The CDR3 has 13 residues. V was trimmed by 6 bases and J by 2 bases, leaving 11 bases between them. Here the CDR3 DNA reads TGTGCCAGCAGCCACGGCCTGGCCTACGAGCAGTACTTC. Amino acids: CASSHGLAYEQYF.

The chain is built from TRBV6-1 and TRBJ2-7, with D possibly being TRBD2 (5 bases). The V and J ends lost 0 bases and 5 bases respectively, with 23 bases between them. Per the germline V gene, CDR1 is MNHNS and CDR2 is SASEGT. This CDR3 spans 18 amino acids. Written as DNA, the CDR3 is TGTGCCAGCAGTGAAGCGGCCACTAGATGGGGTCGAGAACACGAGCAGTACTTC. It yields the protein CASSEAATRWGREHEQYF.

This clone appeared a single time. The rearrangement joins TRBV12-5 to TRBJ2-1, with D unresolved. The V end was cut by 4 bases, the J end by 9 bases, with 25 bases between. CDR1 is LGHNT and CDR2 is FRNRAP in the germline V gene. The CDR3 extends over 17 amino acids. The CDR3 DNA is TGTGCTAGTGGTTCGACGTCCGGGCCGATAAGGGATCGTGAGCAGTTCTTC. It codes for CASGSTSGPIRDREQFF.

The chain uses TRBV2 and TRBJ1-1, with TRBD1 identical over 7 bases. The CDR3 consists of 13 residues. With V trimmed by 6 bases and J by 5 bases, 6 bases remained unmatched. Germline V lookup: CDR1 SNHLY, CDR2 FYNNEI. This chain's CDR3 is CASRLQGGTEAFF. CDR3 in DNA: TGTGCCAGCAGGCTTCAGGGGGGGACTGAAGCTTTCTTT.

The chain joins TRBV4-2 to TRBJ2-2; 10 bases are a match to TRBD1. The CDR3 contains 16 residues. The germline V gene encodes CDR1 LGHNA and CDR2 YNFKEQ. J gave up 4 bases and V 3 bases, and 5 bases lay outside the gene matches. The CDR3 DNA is TGTGCCAGCAGCCATCGGACAGGGGGAGGCACCGGGGAGCTGTTTTTT. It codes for CASSHRTGGGTGELFF.

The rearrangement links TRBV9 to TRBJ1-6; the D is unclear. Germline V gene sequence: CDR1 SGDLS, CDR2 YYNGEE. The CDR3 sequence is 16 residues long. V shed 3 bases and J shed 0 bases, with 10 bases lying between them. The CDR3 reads CASSERRTSYNSPLHF. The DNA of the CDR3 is TGTGCCAGCAGCGAACGACGGACCTCCTATAATTCACCCCTCCACTTT.

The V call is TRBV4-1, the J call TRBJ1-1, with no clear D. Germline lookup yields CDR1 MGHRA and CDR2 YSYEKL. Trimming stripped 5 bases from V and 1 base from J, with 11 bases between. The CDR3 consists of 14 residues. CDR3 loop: CASSDLRANTEAFF. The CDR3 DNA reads TGCGCCAGCAGCGACCTTCGGGCGAACACTGAAGCTTTCTTT.

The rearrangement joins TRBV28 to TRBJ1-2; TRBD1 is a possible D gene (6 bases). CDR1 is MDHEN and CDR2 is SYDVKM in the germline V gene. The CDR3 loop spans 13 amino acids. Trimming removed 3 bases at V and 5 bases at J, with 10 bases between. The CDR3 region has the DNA TGTGCCAGCAGTTTGGACAGTGATTATGGCTACACCTTC. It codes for CASSLDSDYGYTF.

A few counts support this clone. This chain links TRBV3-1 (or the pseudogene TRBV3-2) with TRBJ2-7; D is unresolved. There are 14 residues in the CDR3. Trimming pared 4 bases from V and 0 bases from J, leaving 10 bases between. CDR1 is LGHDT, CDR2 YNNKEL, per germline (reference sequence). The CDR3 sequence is CASSPAYGSYEQYF. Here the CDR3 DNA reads TGTGCCAGCAGCCCCGCCTACGGCTCCTACGAGCAGTACTTC.

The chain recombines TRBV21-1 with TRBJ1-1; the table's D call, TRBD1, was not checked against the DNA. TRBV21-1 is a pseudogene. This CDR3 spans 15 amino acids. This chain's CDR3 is CASSKEQTENTEAFF. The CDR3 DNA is TGTGCCAGCAGCAAGGAACAGACAGAGAACACTGAAGCTTTCTTT.

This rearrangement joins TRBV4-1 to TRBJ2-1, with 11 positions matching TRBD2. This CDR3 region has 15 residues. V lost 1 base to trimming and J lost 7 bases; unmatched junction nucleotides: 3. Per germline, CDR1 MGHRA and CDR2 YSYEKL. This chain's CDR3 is CASSQVSGRGNEQFF. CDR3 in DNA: TGCGCCAGCAGCCAAGTTAGCGGGAGGGGGAATGAGCAGTTCTTC.

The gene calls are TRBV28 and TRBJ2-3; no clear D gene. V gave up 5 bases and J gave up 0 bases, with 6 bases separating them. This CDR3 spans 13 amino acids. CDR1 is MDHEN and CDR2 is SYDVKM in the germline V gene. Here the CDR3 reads CASSNPSTDTQYF. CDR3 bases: TGTGCCAGCAGTAACCCTAGCACAGATACGCAGTATTTT.

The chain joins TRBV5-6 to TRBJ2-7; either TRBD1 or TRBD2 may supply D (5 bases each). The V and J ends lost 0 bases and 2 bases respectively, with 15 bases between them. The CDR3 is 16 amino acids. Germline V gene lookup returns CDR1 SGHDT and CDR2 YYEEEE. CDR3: CASSLGIGTTAYEQYF. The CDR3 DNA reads TGTGCCAGCAGCTTGGGTATTGGGACCACCGCCTACGAGCAGTACTTC.

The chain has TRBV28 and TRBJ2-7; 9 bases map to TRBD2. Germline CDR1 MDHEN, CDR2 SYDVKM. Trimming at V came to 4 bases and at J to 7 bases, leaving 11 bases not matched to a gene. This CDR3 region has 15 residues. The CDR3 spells CASSSAGGPVGEQYF. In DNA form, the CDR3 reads TGTGCCAGCAGTTCGGCGGGAGGGCCTGTGGGGGAGCAGTACTTC.

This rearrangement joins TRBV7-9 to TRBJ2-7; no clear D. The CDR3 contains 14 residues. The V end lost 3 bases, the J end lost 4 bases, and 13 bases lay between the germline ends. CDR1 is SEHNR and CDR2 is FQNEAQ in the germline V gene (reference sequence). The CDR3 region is CASSFLSGAYEQYF. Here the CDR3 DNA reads TGTGCCAGCAGCTTTCTTTCTGGAGCTTACGAGCAGTACTTC.

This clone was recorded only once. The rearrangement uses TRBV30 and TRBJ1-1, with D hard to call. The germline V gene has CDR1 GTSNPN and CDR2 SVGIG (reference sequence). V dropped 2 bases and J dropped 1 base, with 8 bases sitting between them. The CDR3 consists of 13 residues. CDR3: CAWSTGGNTEAFF. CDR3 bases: TGTGCCTGGAGTACCGGCGGGAACACTGAAGCTTTCTTT.